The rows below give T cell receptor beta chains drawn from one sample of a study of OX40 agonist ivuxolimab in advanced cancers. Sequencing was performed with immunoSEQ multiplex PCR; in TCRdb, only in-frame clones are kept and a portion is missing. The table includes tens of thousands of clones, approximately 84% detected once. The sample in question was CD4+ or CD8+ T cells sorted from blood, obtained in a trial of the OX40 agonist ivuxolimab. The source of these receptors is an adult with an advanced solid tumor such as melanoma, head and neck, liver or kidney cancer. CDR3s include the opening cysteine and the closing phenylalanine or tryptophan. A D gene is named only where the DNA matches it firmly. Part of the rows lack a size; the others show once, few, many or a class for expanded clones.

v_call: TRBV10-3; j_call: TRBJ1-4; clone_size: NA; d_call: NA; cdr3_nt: TGTGCCACCTCGGACGGATCCGGCCTAAAACTGTTTTTT; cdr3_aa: CATSDGSGLKLFF
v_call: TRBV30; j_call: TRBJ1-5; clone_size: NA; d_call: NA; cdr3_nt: TGTGCCTGGAGCGGGCCACGGGGATATAGCAATCAGCCCCAGCATTTT; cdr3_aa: CAWSGPRGYSNQPQHF
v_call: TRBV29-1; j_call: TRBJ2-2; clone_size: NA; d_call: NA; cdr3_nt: TGCAGCGGGGGGGTAACCGGGGAGCTGTTTTTT; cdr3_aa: CSGGVTGELFF
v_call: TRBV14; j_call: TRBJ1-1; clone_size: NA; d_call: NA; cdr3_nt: TGTGCCAGCAGCCAAGTGTCAGGGACAAGGGCTTTCTTT; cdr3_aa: CASSQVSGTRAFF
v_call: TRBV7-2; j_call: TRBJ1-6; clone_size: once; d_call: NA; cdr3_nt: TGTGCCAGCAGGCCGGGGACGGATAATTCACCCCTCCACTTT; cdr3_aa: CASRPGTDNSPLHF
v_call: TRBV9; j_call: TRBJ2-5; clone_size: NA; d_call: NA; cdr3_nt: TGTGCCAGCAGCGTAGAGCCAGCGTCGGAGACCCAGTACTTC; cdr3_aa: CASSVEPASETQYF
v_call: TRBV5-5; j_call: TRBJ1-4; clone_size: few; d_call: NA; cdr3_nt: TGTGCCAGCAGTTACAGGCCAGGGTGGGAAAAACTGTTTTTT; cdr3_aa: CASSYRPGWEKLFF
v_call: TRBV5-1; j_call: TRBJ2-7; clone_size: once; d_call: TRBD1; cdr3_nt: TGCGCCAGCAGCCCCCCGGGACAGGCTTTCGAGCAGTACTTC; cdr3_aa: CASSPPGQAFEQYF
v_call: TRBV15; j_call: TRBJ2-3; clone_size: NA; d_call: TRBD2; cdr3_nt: TGTGCCACCAGCCGAAGACTAGCGGGGGCCACAGATACGCAGTATTTT; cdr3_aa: CATSRRLAGATDTQYF
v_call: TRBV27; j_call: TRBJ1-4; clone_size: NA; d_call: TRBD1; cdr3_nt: TGTGCCAGCAGCCCGTGGGGGGGGACAGGGGTTGAAAAACTGTTTTTT; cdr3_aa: CASSPWGGTGVEKLFF
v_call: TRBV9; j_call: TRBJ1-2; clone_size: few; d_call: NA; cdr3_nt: TGTGCCAGCAGCGTATATGGGTGGGGCTACACCTTC; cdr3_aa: CASSVYGWGYTF
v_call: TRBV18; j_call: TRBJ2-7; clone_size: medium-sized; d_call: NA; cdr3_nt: TGTGCCAGCTCACCAGGGCGTGATGAGCAGTACTTC; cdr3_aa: CASSPGRDEQYF
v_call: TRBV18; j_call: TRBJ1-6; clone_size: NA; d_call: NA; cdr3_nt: TGTGCCAGCTCACCTGGAGGGAATTCACCCCTCCACTTT; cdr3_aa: CASSPGGNSPLHF
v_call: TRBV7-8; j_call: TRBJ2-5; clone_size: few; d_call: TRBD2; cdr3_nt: TGTGCCAGCAGCTTCCGGGGGGGCGGGGAGACCCAGTACTTC; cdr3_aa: CASSFRGGGETQYF
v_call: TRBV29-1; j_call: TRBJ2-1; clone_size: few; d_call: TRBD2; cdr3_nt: TGCAGCGTCCTCGAGACTAGCGGTTACAATGAGCAGTTCTTC; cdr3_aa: CSVLETSGYNEQFF
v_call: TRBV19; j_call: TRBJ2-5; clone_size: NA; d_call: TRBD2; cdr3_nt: TGTGCCAGTAGTCCAGCGGGAAGGGTCGAGACCCAGTACTTC; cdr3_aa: CASSPAGRVETQYF
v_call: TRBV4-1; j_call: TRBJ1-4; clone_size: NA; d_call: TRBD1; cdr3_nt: TGCGCCAGCAGCCAGGGGACAGAAAATGAAAAACTGTTTTTT; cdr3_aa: CASSQGTENEKLFF
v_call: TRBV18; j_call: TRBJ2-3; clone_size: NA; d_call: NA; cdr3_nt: TGTGCCAGCTCTCTTGGGGTTACAGATACGCAGTATTTT; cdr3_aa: CASSLGVTDTQYF
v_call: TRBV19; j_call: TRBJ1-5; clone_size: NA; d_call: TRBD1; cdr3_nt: TGTGCCAGTTCCGGGGACAGAAATCAGCCCCAGCATTTT; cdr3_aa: CASSGDRNQPQHF
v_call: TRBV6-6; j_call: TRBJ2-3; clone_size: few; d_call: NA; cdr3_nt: TGTGCCAGCAGTACAACGGGGGGCACAGATACGCAGTATTTT; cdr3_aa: CASSTTGGTDTQYF
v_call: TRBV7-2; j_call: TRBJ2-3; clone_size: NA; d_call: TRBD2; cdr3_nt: TGTGCCAGCAGCTTTGGACTAGTAACAGATACGCAGTATTTT; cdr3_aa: CASSFGLVTDTQYF
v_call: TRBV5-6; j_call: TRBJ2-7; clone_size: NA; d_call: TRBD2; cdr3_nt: TGTGCCAGCAGGTATAGCGGGGGGGCCGGCTACGAGCAGTACTTC; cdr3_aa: CASRYSGGAGYEQYF
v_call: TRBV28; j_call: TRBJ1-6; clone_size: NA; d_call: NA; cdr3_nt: TGTGCCAGCCTCCGGGAGTATAATTCACCCCTCCACTTT; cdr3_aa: CASLREYNSPLHF
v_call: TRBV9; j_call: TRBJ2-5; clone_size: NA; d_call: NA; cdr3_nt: TGTGCCAGCAGCGTAGGTACTACCCAAGAGACCCAGTACTTC; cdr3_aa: CASSVGTTQETQYF
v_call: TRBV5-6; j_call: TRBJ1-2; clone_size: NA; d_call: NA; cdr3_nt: TGTGCCAGCAGCTTACGGGGGGACTATGGCTACACCTTC; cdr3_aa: CASSLRGDYGYTF
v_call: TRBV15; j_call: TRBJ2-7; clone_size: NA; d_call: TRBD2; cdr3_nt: TGTGCCACCAGCAGAGGCCAAACCGGGACTAGCTACGAGCAGTACTTC; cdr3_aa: CATSRGQTGTSYEQYF
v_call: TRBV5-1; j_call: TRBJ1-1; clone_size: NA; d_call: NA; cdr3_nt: TGCGCCAGCAGTTATGCTACAGGGAGTTTGGCTGAAGCTTTCTTT; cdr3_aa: CASSYATGSLAEAFF
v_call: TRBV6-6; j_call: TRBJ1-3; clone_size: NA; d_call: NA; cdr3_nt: TGTGCCAGCAGCCAAGGGTCAGGGGGAAACACCATATATTTT; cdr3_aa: CASSQGSGGNTIYF
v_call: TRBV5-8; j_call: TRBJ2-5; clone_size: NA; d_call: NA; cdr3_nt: TGTGCCAGCAGCTTGGGCAGAGAAGAGACCCAGTACTTC; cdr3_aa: CASSLGREETQYF
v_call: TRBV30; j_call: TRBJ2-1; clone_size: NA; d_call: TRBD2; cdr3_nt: TGTGCCTGGAGGGCTAGCGGGTACAATGAGCAGTTCTTC; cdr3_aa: CAWRASGYNEQFF
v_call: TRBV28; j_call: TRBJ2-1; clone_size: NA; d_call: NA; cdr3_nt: TGTGCCAGCAGACCTGTCGGGGCACCCAACAATGAGCAGTTCTTC; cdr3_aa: CASRPVGAPNNEQFF
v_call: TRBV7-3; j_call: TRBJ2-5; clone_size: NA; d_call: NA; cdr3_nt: TGTGCCAGCAGCTTAGTCCCGAGTGGGGAGACCCAGTACTTC; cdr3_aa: CASSLVPSGETQYF
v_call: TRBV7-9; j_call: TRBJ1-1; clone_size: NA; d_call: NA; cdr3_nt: TGTGCCAGCAGCTTAGATATACAGGGGAACACTGAAGCTTTCTTT; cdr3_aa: CASSLDIQGNTEAFF
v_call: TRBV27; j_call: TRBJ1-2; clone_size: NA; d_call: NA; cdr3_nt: TGTGCCAGCAGTTTTCGTAGGGAGAGTGATGGCTACACCTTC; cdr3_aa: CASSFRRESDGYTF
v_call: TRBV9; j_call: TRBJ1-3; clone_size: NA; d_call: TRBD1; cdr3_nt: TGTGCCAGCAGCGAGACAGGGGTTGGAAACACCATATATTTT; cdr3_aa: CASSETGVGNTIYF
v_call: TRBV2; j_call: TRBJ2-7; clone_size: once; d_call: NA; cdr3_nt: TGTGCCGGCAATACAGGGTCCCTACGCGAGCAGTACTTC; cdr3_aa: CAGNTGSLREQYF
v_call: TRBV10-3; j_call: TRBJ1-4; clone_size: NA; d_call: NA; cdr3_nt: TGTGCCATCAGCCCGGGACTAGGAAATGAAAAACTGTTTTTT; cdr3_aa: CAISPGLGNEKLFF
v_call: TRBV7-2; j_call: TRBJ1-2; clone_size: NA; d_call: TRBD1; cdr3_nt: TGTGCCAGCAGCTTAGCGGGGACAGGCCCCTATGGCTACACCTTC; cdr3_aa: CASSLAGTGPYGYTF
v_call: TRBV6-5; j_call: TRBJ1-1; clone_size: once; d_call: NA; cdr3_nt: TGTGCCAGCAAGACCACGGGGGCGATTGAAGCTTTCTTT; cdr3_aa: CASKTTGAIEAFF
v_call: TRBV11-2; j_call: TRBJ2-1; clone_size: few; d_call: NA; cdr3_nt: TGTGCCAGCCGGAGGGGGTCCTACAATGAGCAGTTCTTC; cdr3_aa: CASRRGSYNEQFF
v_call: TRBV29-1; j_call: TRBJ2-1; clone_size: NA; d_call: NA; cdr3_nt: TGCAGCGTTGATGGGGCAACCTACAATGAGCAGTTCTTC; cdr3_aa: CSVDGATYNEQFF
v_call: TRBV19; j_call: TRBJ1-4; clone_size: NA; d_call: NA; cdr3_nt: TGTGCCAGTCGCGCCCCTGGGGATGAAAAACTGTTTTTT; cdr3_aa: CASRAPGDEKLFF
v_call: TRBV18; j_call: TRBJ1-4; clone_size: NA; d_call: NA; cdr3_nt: TGTGCCAGCTCACCGGGGGGGGCCCGAAATGAAAAACTGTTTTTT; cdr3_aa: CASSPGGARNEKLFF
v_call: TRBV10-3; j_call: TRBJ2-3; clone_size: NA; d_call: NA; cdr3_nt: TGTGCCATCAGTGAGCCCGGAGGGGGGTCAGATACGCAGTATTTT; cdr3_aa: CAISEPGGGSDTQYF
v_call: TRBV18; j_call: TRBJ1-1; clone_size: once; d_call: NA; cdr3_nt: TGTGCCAGCTCACCCTTGGACGGTGAAGCTTTCTTT; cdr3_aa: CASSPLDGEAFF